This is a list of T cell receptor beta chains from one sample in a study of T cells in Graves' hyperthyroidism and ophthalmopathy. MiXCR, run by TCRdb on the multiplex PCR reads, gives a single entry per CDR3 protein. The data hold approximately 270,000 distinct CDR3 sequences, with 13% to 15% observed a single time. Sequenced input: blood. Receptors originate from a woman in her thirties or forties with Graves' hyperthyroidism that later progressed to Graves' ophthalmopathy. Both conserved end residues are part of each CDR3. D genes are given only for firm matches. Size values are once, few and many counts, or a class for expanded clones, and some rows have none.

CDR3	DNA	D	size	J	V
CASGIRGIRDKSSYEQYF	TGTGCCAGCGGGATAAGGGGGATCCGGGACAAGAGCTCCTACGAGCAGTACTTC	.	many	TRBJ2-7	TRBV6-1
CASRTTNTEAFF	TGTGCCAGCAGAACCACGAACACTGAAGCTTTCTTT	.	many	TRBJ1-1	TRBV28
CASSLGTSGYNEQFF	TGTGCCAGCAGCTTAGGGACTAGCGGGTACAATGAGCAGTTCTTC	TRBD2	many	TRBJ2-1	TRBV11-2
CASSLYGTGGHEQYF	TGTGCCAGCAGTTTATACGGGACAGGGGGCCACGAGCAGTACTTC	TRBD1	many	TRBJ2-7	TRBV28
CASVGGGGHQETQYF	TGCGCCAGCGTGGGGGGGGGAGGACACCAAGAGACCCAGTACTTC	TRBD2	.	TRBJ2-5	TRBV5-1
CASSQAAGGQWPQHF	TGCGCCAGCAGCCAAGCGGCAGGGGGGCAATGGCCCCAGCATTTT	TRBD1	.	TRBJ1-5	TRBV4-1
CASSLMPPQGPYNEQFF	TGTGCCAGCAGCTTAATGCCTCCACAGGGCCCCTACAATGAGCAGTTCTTC	.	many	TRBJ2-1	TRBV7-6
CASSPTLWGQETQYF	TGTGCTAGCAGCCCGACCCTATGGGGGCAAGAGACCCAGTACTTC	.	many	TRBJ2-5	TRBV7-7
CASSSSGRGYNEQFF	TGTGCCAGCAGCTCTAGCGGGAGAGGGTACAATGAGCAGTTCTTC	TRBD2	many	TRBJ2-1	TRBV7-9
CASSLNYYSNQPQHF	TGTGCCAGCAGTTTGAATTACTATAGCAATCAGCCCCAGCATTTT	.	few	TRBJ1-5	TRBV28
CASSQEGGQWGYTF	TGTGCCAGCAGCCAAGAAGGGGGGCAGTGGGGCTACACCTTC	.	many	TRBJ1-2	TRBV3-1
CASSSYFSSYNEQFF	TGTGCCAGCAGTTCTTATTTCAGCTCCTACAATGAGCAGTTCTTC	.	many	TRBJ2-1	TRBV12-3/TRBV12-4
CASSANLGTSGTTQYF	TGTGCCAGCAGTGCGAACTTAGGGACTAGCGGGACGACCCAGTACTTC	TRBD2	many	TRBJ2-5	TRBV16
CASSLAGLRGGYEQYF	TGCGCCAGCAGCTTGGCGGGACTCAGAGGGGGCTACGAGCAGTACTTC	.	many	TRBJ2-7	TRBV5-1
CASSRQEHTEAFF	TGTGCCAGCAGTCGACAAGAGCACACTGAAGCTTTCTTT	.	many	TRBJ1-1	TRBV12-3/TRBV12-4
CSVDDRWNEQFF	TGCAGCGTTGATGACCGTTGGAATGAGCAGTTCTTC	.	many	TRBJ2-1	TRBV29-1
CASSSKLAGGSKNEQFF	TGTGCCAGCAGCTCAAAGCTAGCGGGAGGGAGTAAGAATGAGCAGTTCTTC	TRBD2	.	TRBJ2-1	TRBV7-8
CASSLLAGTGELFF	TGTGCCAGCAGTTTACTAGCGGGCACCGGGGAGCTGTTTTTT	TRBD2	many	TRBJ2-2	TRBV27
CASSFPPTGTPTYEQYF	TGTGCCAGCAGTTTCCCCCCGACCGGGACACCGACCTACGAGCAGTACTTC	.	few	TRBJ2-7	TRBV27
CASSGPVAGVATEAFF	TGTGCCAGCAGTGGCCCGGTTGCAGGGGTGGCCACTGAAGCTTTCTTT	.	many	TRBJ1-1	TRBV6-1
CASSTGTGYTF	TGTGCCAGCAGTACCGGGACAGGCTACACCTTC	.	.	TRBJ1-2	TRBV6-2/TRBV6-3
CASSQSTVEQYF	TGTGCCAGCAGCCAATCCACCGTAGAGCAGTACTTC	.	many	TRBJ2-7	TRBV16
CAISAEWSNQPQHF	TGTGCCATCAGTGCCGAGTGGAGCAATCAGCCCCAGCATTTT	.	.	TRBJ1-5	TRBV10-3
CATSRDRGAGGSEQYF	TGTGCCACCAGCAGAGATAGGGGAGCGGGGGGGAGCGAGCAGTACTTC	TRBD2	many	TRBJ2-7	TRBV15
CASTALDSLRVNYGYTF	TGTGCCAGCACCGCCCTGGACAGCCTACGAGTAAACTATGGCTACACCTTC	.	.	TRBJ1-2	TRBV6-1
CASSSSRVQTYEQYF	TGTGCCAGCAGTTCTTCTCGTGTACAGACCTACGAGCAGTACTTC	.	many	TRBJ2-7	TRBV6-5
CASSLFGVGNTIYF	TGTGCCAGCAGTTTATTTGGGGTCGGAAACACCATATATTTT	.	many	TRBJ1-3	TRBV28
CSARDFRENVNNEQFF	TGCAGTGCTAGAGATTTTCGGGAGAACGTCAACAATGAGCAGTTCTTC	.	few	TRBJ2-1	TRBV20-1
CASSSFRLRFGAGTYEQYF	.	.	.	TRBJ2-7	TRBV2
CASSERGLAQPQHF	TGTGCCAGCAGTGAAAGGGGGCTGGCACAGCCCCAGCATTTT	TRBD1	many	TRBJ1-5	TRBV6-1
CASSQNDRSRGNTIYF	TGTGCCAGCAGCCAGAACGACAGGTCAAGAGGGAACACCATATATTTT	.	many	TRBJ1-3	TRBV11-2
CASSYPGTDEAFF	TGTGCCAGCAGTTACCCCGGGACAGATGAAGCTTTCTTT	TRBD1	many	TRBJ1-1	TRBV6-6
CASSIDIGGRLTGELFF	TGTGCCAGTAGTATAGATATAGGAGGGAGATTGACCGGGGAGCTGTTTTTT	.	many	TRBJ2-2	TRBV19
CASRSTVTSYEQYF	TGTGCCAGCAGATCAACAGTTACCTCCTACGAGCAGTACTTC	.	few	TRBJ2-7	TRBV6-1
CASSLLRTGVYGYTF	TGTGCCAGCAGTTTATTACGGACAGGAGTCTATGGCTACACCTTC	TRBD1	many	TRBJ1-2	TRBV28
CASSFAGGQGGQYF	TGTGCCAGCAGTTTTGCGGGAGGACAGGGAGGGCAGTATTTT	.	many	TRBJ2-3	TRBV28
CASSERTGGYYEQYF	TGTGCCAGCAGTGAACGGACAGGGGGCTACTACGAGCAGTACTTC	TRBD1	many	TRBJ2-7	TRBV27
CASSGTSGSFEQFF	TGTGCCAGCAGCGGGACTAGCGGGAGTTTTGAGCAGTTCTTC	TRBD2	.	TRBJ2-1	TRBV7-9
CAIARLDLDEQYF	TGTGCCATAGCCCGGCTAGACCTGGACGAGCAGTACTTC	.	many	TRBJ2-7	TRBV10-3
CASSQGGAYNEQFF	TGTGCCAGCAGCCAAGGGGGGGCCTACAATGAGCAGTTCTTC	.	many	TRBJ2-1	TRBV3-1
CASSGVGGTNEKLFF	TGTGCCAGCAGCGGGGTTGGAGGAACTAATGAAAAACTGTTTTTT	.	many	TRBJ1-4	TRBV16
CASSFWTGKLIYTF	TGTGCCAGCAGTTTCTGGACAGGGAAACTGATCTACACCTTC	TRBD1	.	TRBJ1-2	TRBV28
CASSSPTSGRGTQYF	TGTGCCAGCAGCTCCCCCACTAGCGGGAGGGGAACGCAGTATTTT	TRBD2	many	TRBJ2-3	TRBV7-8